A single sample gave rise to the 24 T cell receptor beta chains below, sequenced in a study of blood T cell repertoires in COVID-19. Sequencing used immunoSEQ multiplex PCR; TCRdb keeps in-frame clones, though not all of them. The sample carries fewer than 85,000 clones, approximately 82% recorded once. Sequencing used peripheral blood. These TCRs come from a human donor in a cohort sampled during active COVID-19.

This rearrangement joins TRBV6-5 to TRBJ1-5; no definite D call. V was clipped by 7 bases and J by 0 bases, with 10 bases between them. Germline V CDR1 and CDR2: MNHEY, SVGAGI. CDR3 length: 14 amino acids. CDR3 loop: CASMGRFSNQPQHF. In nucleotides, the CDR3 is TGTGCCAGCATGGGGAGATTTAGCAATCAGCCCCAGCATTTT.

The rearrangement links TRBV4-1 to TRBJ2-4; possibly TRBD1 for D (6 bases). This CDR3 has 16 residues. The ends were cut back, 0 bases at V and 4 bases at J, with 13 bases in the middle. Germline V CDR1 and CDR2: MGHRA, YSYEKL. Here the CDR3 DNA reads TGCGCCAGCAGCCAAGAAATTCCAGGGGCAAAAAACATTCAGTACTTC. Translation gives CASSQEIPGAKNIQYF.

The rearrangement uses TRBV27 and TRBJ1-5; TRBD1 agrees at 7 bases. V gave up 8 bases and J gave up 7 bases; unmatched junction bases: 11. Germline CDR1 reads MNHEY; CDR2 reads SMNVEV (reference sequence). The CDR3 totals 14 residues. The CDR3 DNA follows: TGTGCCAGCGGTGCAGGGGGAGTTGGGCAGCCCCAGCATTTT. Its protein is CASGAGGVGQPQHF.

The chain has TRBV2 and TRBJ2-7; perhaps TRBD1 as D (7 bases). Deletions cut 3 bases from V and 4 bases from J, with 13 bases between. The CDR3 consists of 14 residues. Looked up from germline, CDR1 is SNHLY and CDR2 is FYNNEI. Here the CDR3 DNA reads TGTGCCAGCAGTGAGGGGGGACAGATATACGAGCAGTACTTC. This codes for CASSEGGQIYEQYF.

V gene TRBV6-4 combines with J gene TRBJ1-6; 10 bases align to TRBD1. V was pared by 7 bases and J by 9 bases, with 12 bases of the junction left unmatched. Germline V gene sequence: CDR1 MRHNA, CDR2 SNTAGT. The CDR3 covers 16 residues. The CDR3 region is CASIWVPTGGRSPLHF. Here the CDR3 DNA reads TGTGCCAGCATTTGGGTCCCGACAGGGGGCCGTTCACCCCTCCACTTT.

This chain connects TRBV4-2 to TRBJ1-3; D remains ambiguous. Trimming removed 3 bases from V and 0 bases from J, with 12 bases in between. The V gene's germline CDR1 is LGHNA and CDR2 YNFKEQ. The CDR3 is made up of 16 amino acids. The DNA of the CDR3 is TGTGCCAGCAGCCAGGAGGGCAGCAACTCTGGAAACACCATATATTTT. This sequence encodes CASSQEGSNSGNTIYF.

This clone has a handful of counts. This sequence joins TRBV20-1 and TRBJ2-5; 9 bases agree with TRBD1. The germline V gene encodes CDR1 DFQATT and CDR2 SNEGSKA (reference sequence). CDR3 length equals 13 residues. The ends lost 4 bases at V and 2 bases at J; junction bases unmatched: 2. CDR3 coding DNA: TGCAGTGCTATTGACAGGGGGCAAGAGACCCAGTACTTC. Protein product: CSAIDRGQETQYF.

The chain is built from TRBV5-1 and TRBJ2-5; no definite D call. Germline loops: CDR1 SGHRS, CDR2 YFSETQ. V was shortened by 4 bases and J by 2 bases, with 9 bases between the two germline ends. The CDR3 loop spans 13 amino acids. CDR3 in amino acids: CASSLDGQETQYF. In DNA, the CDR3 is TGCGCCAGCAGCCTGGACGGGCAAGAGACCCAGTACTTC.

The chain uses TRBV19 and TRBJ1-2, with TRBD1 identical over 7 bases. CDR1 and CDR2 from the germline V gene are LNHDA and SQIVND (reference sequence). V trimming: 4 bases; J trimming: 4 bases; junction bases outside the gene matches: 9. This CDR3 is 15 amino acids long. This CDR3 is CASSNTQGWGYGYTF. The CDR3, as DNA: TGTGCCAGTAGTAACACACAGGGGTGGGGCTATGGCTACACCTTC.

This chain links TRBV27 with TRBJ1-6, with a tentative D call TRBD1 (5 bases). The germline V and J ends were trimmed by 5 bases and 7 bases, with 9 bases remaining between them. The CDR3 totals 13 residues. CDR1 MNHEY and CDR2 SMNVEV come from the germline V gene (reference sequence). The CDR3 bases are TGTGCCAGCAGTCCAGGGTTCAATTCACCCCTCCACTTT. It specifies CASSPGFNSPLHF.

The chain joins TRBV30 to TRBJ1-5; D remains ambiguous. The ends were cut back, 3 bases at V and 7 bases at J, with 13 bases in the middle. The germline V gene has CDR1 GTSNPN and CDR2 SVGIG (reference sequence). The CDR3 has 13 amino acids. The CDR3 loop reads CAWSRDPKQPQHF. The CDR3 bases are TGTGCCTGGAGCCGGGATCCTAAACAGCCCCAGCATTTT.

The chain combines TRBV6-5 with TRBJ2-7; the D gene is possibly TRBD2 (7 bases). Germline V CDR1 and CDR2: MNHEY, SVGAGI. This CDR3 spans 14 amino acids. V lost 2 bases to trimming and J lost 2 bases, with 10 bases between them. The CDR3 loop reads CASSYRGGAYEQYF. DNA of the CDR3: TGTGCCAGCAGTTACCGAGGGGGGGCCTACGAGCAGTACTTC.

As for this clone: Different DNA sequences within this sample yield the same CDR3. The V gene is TRBV14, the J gene TRBJ1-3; D may be TRBD1 (5 bases). CDR1 is SGHDN, CDR2 FVKESK, per germline. The CDR3 covers 14 residues. Trimming stripped 2 bases from V and 4 bases from J, with 9 bases between. The CDR3 DNA is TGTGCCAGCAGCCAATCGCGGGGGGGAAACACCATATATTTT. Protein: CASSQSRGGNTIYF.

The chain links TRBV6-2 or TRBV6-3 to TRBJ2-5; TRBD2 matches at 9 bases. The CDR3 totals 15 residues. Losses at the gene ends were 6 bases for V and 5 bases for J; bases not matched to a gene: 10. CDR1 MNHEY and CDR2 SVGEGT come from the germline V gene. The CDR3 bases are TGTGCCAGCAGCTTGGGTAGCGGGGGCGGGGAGACCCAGTACTTC. This gives the protein CASSLGSGGGETQYF.

This clone was counted a single time. The genes are TRBV2 and TRBJ1-3, with 8 nucleotides matching TRBD1. Unmatched junction bases numbered 9, after V lost 6 bases and J lost 2 bases. Germline lookup yields CDR1 SNHLY and CDR2 FYNNEI. This CDR3 has 16 amino acids. CDR3 sequence (DNA): TGTGCCAGCAGGCCCGGACAGGGCCAGGCTGGAAACACCATATATTTT. Protein sequence: CASRPGQGQAGNTIYF.

This chain uses TRBV2 with TRBJ2-1; 7 bases are a match to TRBD2. CDR1 is SNHLY and CDR2 is FYNNEI in the germline V gene. With 3 bases clipped from V and 4 bases from J, the junction kept 3 bases outside the gene matches. The CDR3 runs to 14 residues. The CDR3 nucleotides read TGTGCCAGCAGTGAGGCTAGCGGATACAATGAGCAGTTCTTC. It is translated as CASSEASGYNEQFF.

This clone showed up just a few times. The chain links TRBV5-4 to TRBJ2-1; 12 nucleotides align to TRBD2. Germline V lookup: CDR1 SGHNT, CDR2 YYREEE (reference sequence). Germline trimming cut 3 bases from V and 8 bases from J; bases unmatched to any gene: 6. This CDR3 is built from 15 residues. In DNA form, the CDR3 reads TGTGCCAGCAGCTACCCTAGCGGGGGGGCAGATGAGCAGTTCTTC. Its protein is CASSYPSGGADEQFF.

The sample holds a few counts of this clone. The J gene is TRBJ1-4, the V gene TRBV5-6, with TRBD1 matching 11 bases. CDR3 length: 16 amino acids. V shed 3 bases, J shed 6 bases, and the junction held 7 bases outside the gene matches. Germline-derived CDR1 and CDR2 are SGHDT and YYEEEE. The CDR3 DNA reads TGTGCCAGCAGCTACCCCCCGGGACAGGGGGATGAAAAACTGTTTTTT. Translating it yields CASSYPPGQGDEKLFF. The full variable domain, with the rest looked up from reference TRBV5-6 and TRBJ1-4, is DAGVTQSPTHLIKTRGQQVTLRCSPKSGHDTVSWYQQALGQGPQFIFQYYEEEERQRGNFPDRFSGHQFPNYSSELNVNALLLGDSALYLCASSYPPGQGDEKLFFGSGTQLSVL.

The V and J genes are TRBV30 and TRBJ2-2; D possibly corresponds to TRBD2 (6 bases). From germline, CDR1 is GTSNPN and CDR2 SVGIG (reference sequence). Trimming left V 5 bases short and J 9 bases short, with 16 bases between. The CDR3 is made up of 13 amino acids. The CDR3 region has the DNA TGTGCCTGGTTGGTAGGGGAGGTCAGGGAGCTGTTTTTT. Amino acid sequence: CAWLVGEVRELFF.

The chain links TRBV14 to TRBJ2-1, with 12 positions matching TRBD1. Per the germline V gene, CDR1 is SGHDN and CDR2 is FVKESK. Trimming cost V 3 bases and J 1 base; bases outside gene matches: 16. The CDR3 contains 21 residues. The CDR3 nucleotides are TGTGCCAGCAGCCAGCTCCGAGGGACAGGGGGCGGAGAATGGTCCTACAATGAGCAGTTCTTC. Protein product: CASSQLRGTGGGEWSYNEQFF.

This clone appeared a few times. The chain's CDR3 is CASSPGQEPTYEQYF. The CDR3 coding sequence is TGTGCCAGCAGCCCGGGACAGGAACCTACCTACGAGCAGTACTTC. The chain links TRBV27 to TRBJ2-7, with 8 bases aligning to TRBD1. Germline lookup yields CDR1 MNHEY and CDR2 SMNVEV (reference sequence). This CDR3 spans 15 amino acids. The junction had 9 bases not matched to a gene; V was cut back by 6 bases and J by 2 bases.

V usage is TRBV5-6 and J usage is TRBJ1-5, with 10 bases that match TRBD1. The CDR3 consists of 14 residues. Germline V gene sequence: CDR1 SGHDT, CDR2 YYEEEE. The junction had 4 bases not matched to a gene; V was cut back by 3 bases and J by 7 bases. The CDR3: CASSSGQGTQPQHF. The CDR3 DNA reads TGTGCCAGCAGCTCGGGACAGGGGACGCAGCCCCAGCATTTT.

This clone occurred a few times. The chain joins TRBV23-1 to TRBJ1-2; perhaps TRBD1 as D (6 bases). Being an ORF, TRBV23-1 has a function that is uncertain. The CDR3 extends over 19 amino acids. Trimming pared 8 bases from V and 5 bases from J, leaving 33 bases between. In nucleotides, the CDR3 is TGCGCCAGCGCCCCGAGGGCCGGGACACCTAACTATCGCGCTTATGGCTACACCTTC. Residues: CASAPRAGTPNYRAYGYTF.

This clone was found a few times. The chain combines TRBV29-1 with TRBJ2-3, with D possibly TRBD1 on 5 matching bases. There are 12 residues in the CDR3. V lost 5 bases and J lost 5, with 11 bases in between. Germline lookup yields CDR1 SQVTM and CDR2 ANQGSEA. CDR3 region: CSVSQRGDTQYF. The CDR3 nucleotides are TGCAGCGTTTCCCAAAGGGGAGATACGCAGTATTTT.